The 5 T cell receptor beta chains below were found in one sample sequenced in a study of shared clonotypes between healthy human individuals. TCRdb's copy holds only in-frame clones and misses some; the assay was immunoSEQ multiplex PCR. The sample records roughly 2.5 million clones, around 90% being singletons. The material sequenced was naive CD4+ T cells sorted from blood. Subset indicated: CD45RA+ positively selected. These receptors all stem from a man aged 18-30 years in good health.

J is TRBJ2-7 and V is TRBV7-2; a possible D gene is TRBD1 (6 bases). CDR1 is SGHTA and CDR2 is FQGNSA in the germline V gene. Trimming shortened V by 5 bases and J by 3 bases, and 17 bases separated the two germline ends. The CDR3 has 15 residues. CDR3 bases: TGTGCCAGCAGCCTCGGCAGGGGTTTAGGCTACGAGCAGTACTTC. Translated, it gives CASSLGRGLGYEQYF.

This clone occurred a few times. The chain employs TRBV5-4 and TRBJ2-5; maybe TRBD2 (5 bases). This CDR3 is built from 14 residues. Germline CDR1 and CDR2: SGHNT and YYREEE (reference sequence). Between the trimmed V and J ends, which lost 2 bases and 1 base, there was a span of 9 bases. The CDR3 is CASSFWRVQETQYF. For the CDR3, the DNA is TGTGCCAGCAGCTTTTGGCGGGTCCAAGAGACCCAGTACTTC. The full variable domain, with the rest looked up from reference TRBV5-4 and TRBJ2-5, is ETGVTQSPTHLIKTRGQQVTLRCSSQSGHNTVSWYQQALGQGPQFIFQYYREEENGRGNFPPRFSGLQFPNYSSELNVNALELDDSALYLCASSFWRVQETQYFGPGTRLLVL.

The chain links TRBV6-6 to TRBJ1-3; D is ambiguous. Germline values: CDR1 MNHNY, CDR2 SVGAGI (reference sequence). The CDR3 length is 16 residues. V dropped 0 bases and J dropped 0 bases, with 9 bases sitting between them. CDR3 coding DNA: TGTGCCAGCAGTTACTCGGCGGGAGACTCTGGAAACACCATATATTTT. Its protein product is CASSYSAGDSGNTIYF.

The J gene is TRBJ1-1, the V gene TRBV6-5; 7 nucleotides match TRBD1. The V gene's germline CDR1 is MNHEY and CDR2 SVGAGI. The V and J ends lost 4 bases and 11 bases, in that order; junction bases with no gene match: 13. The CDR3 runs to 14 residues. The DNA of the CDR3 is TGTGCCAGCAGTTTCGCTTCGACAGGGAAGATCGCTTTCTTT. It specifies CASSFASTGKIAFF.

CDR3 in DNA: TGTGCCAGCAGCCCTCAAACCGGGACAGGGGTCTACGAGCAGTACTTC. Its translation: CASSPQTGTGVYEQYF. The rearrangement joins TRBV27 to TRBJ2-7; TRBD1 aligns across 10 bases. With V trimmed by 6 bases and J by 3 bases, 11 bases remained unmatched. The CDR3 contains 16 residues. Germline V lookup: CDR1 MNHEY, CDR2 SMNVEV (reference sequence).